This T cell receptor beta chain was sequenced in a study of T cell repertoires in cytomegalovirus infection. This clonotype was detected only a few times. Germline V gene data show CDR1 as SGHVS and CDR2 as FNYEAQ. The CDR3 length is 14 residues. The V end lost 0 bases, the J end lost 3 bases, and 9 bases lay between the germline ends. MiXCR was run by TCRdb on the reads, yielding one entry per CDR3 protein. Among about 360,000 distinct CDR3 sequences listed, about a sixth were seen once. The TCR comes from a human donor in good health (CMV status not recorded). Some clones in this sample may be carry-over from other donors' samples. Sequenced: PBMCs. The chain couples TRBV7-6 to TRBJ2-7; D might be TRBD1 (6 bases). The CDR3 nucleotides are TGTGCCAGCAGCTTAGCGGTCAGGGGCTACGAGCAGTACTTC. It codes for CASSLAVRGYEQYF.